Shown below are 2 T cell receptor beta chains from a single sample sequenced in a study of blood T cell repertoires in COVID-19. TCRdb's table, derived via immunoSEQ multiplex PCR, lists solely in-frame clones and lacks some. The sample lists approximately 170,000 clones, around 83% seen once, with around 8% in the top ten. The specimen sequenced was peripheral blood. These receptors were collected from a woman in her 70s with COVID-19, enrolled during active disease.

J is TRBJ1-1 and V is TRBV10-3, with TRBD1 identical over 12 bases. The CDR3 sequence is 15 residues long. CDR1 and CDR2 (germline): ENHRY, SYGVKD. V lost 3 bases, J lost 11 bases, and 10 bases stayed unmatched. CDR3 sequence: CAISESTGQGARAFF. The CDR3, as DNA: TGTGCCATCAGTGAAAGCACGGGACAGGGGGCGAGGGCTTTCTTT.

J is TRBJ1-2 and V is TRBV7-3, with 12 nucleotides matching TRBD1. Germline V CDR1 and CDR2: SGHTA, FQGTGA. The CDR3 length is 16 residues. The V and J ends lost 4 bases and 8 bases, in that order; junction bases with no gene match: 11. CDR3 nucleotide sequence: TGTGCCAGCAGCTCCCTCGGGACAGGGGGCTTAGGAGGCTACACCTTC. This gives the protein CASSSLGTGGLGGYTF.